The source of this T cell receptor (beta chain) is a study of Ad26.COV2.S vaccination and SARS-CoV-2 variants (dated by TCRdb to the early 2020s). Broadly, across the study: Vaccine-arm donors came from COV1001, a multicentre, randomized, double-blind, placebo-controlled phase I-IIa trial of Ad26.COV2.S in healthy adults. Dosing of Ad26.COV2.S was intramuscular, at either 5x10^10 or 1x10^11 viral particles, delivered as one shot or as two shots spaced 56 days apart. TCRbeta repertoire sequencing served as the tool for gauging how specific and how broad the SARS-CoV-2-reactive T cell receptors were following Ad26.COV2.S vaccination. A total of about 30 samples were included in the TCR-sequenced set, comprising 19 Ad26.COV2.S vaccine recipients, 5 placebo recipients and 8 SARS-CoV-2 convalescent individuals. Trial participants were randomized into five groups of five: low-dose or high-dose Ad26.COV2.S given once or twice, or placebo on both occasions. Investigators did not know the trial group allocation while performing experiments and assessing outcomes. Results and caveats for the whole study, not just this receptor: After vaccination, substantial breadth of spike-specific CD8+ and CD4+ T cell responses was reported. Comparable non-spike TCR breadth was observed between vaccine and placebo recipients, consistent with only spike being contained in the vaccine. It was noted by the authors that total T cell responses may have been underestimated by the TCR breadth and depth analyses. The study was not powered for comparison of responses between vaccine doses or regimens. Higher spike-specific TCR breadth was observed in Ad26.COV2.S recipients than in placebo recipients (P = 0.0014).

The treatment or condition label here, explained by the study, means: 15 to 20 received Ad26.COV2.S at low or high dose, single or two shots; roughly five received placebo; per-sample allocation not given. Repertoires of vaccine and placebo recipients were sequenced from samples taken on day 63 after the first injection. Cohort 1b enrolled roughly 25 adults aged 18-55 years at a single site in Boston, USA, between 29 July and 7 August 2020. Ad26.COV2.S consisted of a replication-incompetent adenovirus type 26 vector by which a prefusion-stabilized SARS-CoV-2 spike protein from the original Wuhan strain was expressed. The CDR1 and CDR2 encoded by the germline V gene (reference sequence) are LNHDA and SQIVND. From cysteine to phenylalanine, the CDR3 is 17 amino acids long. The read is trimmed to its CDR3 DNA, 51 bases read in frame from base 1. Relative to germline, V is 4 bases shorter and J is 2 bases shorter, with 18 bases between their ends.

The immunoSEQ Assay was used to sequence TCRbeta CDR3 regions. After extraction, genomic DNA underwent amplification by bias-controlled multiplex PCR, followed by high-throughput sequencing. The original pipeline was this. To quantify the absolute abundance of every unique TCRbeta CDR3 region, sequences were collapsed and filtered. T cell fraction was estimated by normalizing TCRbeta template counts to usable DNA, which was measured by amplifying reference genes present in all nucleated cells. Repertoire TCRs were annotated as SARS-CoV-2-specific by exact matching of V gene, CDR3 amino acid sequence and J gene to a known reactive TCR set. MIRA supplied the reference SARS-CoV-2 TCR set, which was filtered for enrichment in COVID-19-positive ImmuneCODE repertoires so that public or cross-reactive TCRs were removed. Drawing on the MIRA antigens, annotated TCRs were analysed further at the level of specific ORF or position within ORF. Breadth was defined as the number of annotated unique rearrangements divided by the total number of unique productive rearrangements, and depth was defined as the summed frequency of the annotated unique rearrangements. Group comparisons of TCR breadth used two-sided Wilcoxon rank-sum tests. TCRdb limited this immuneACCESS table to in-frame rearrangements with V and J called. A share of clones is missing; checked studies link under half to unresolved V genes, and the rest is unexplained. V and J calls and clone size come straight from that table; D and trimming were deduced from the DNA. The sample records 440,000 or so clones, 90% of which are singletons. Of the sample, 4.3% is held by the ten largest clones.

A note on this clone: Its target antigen remains unknown. No per-base quality is available; no much larger clone lies one base away.

The receptor comes from a person aged 18-65 years who received the Ad26.COV2.S COVID-19 vaccine or a placebo. This sample comprised peripheral blood, obtained in a trial of Ad26.COV2.S vaccine versus placebo. Recombination connected TRBV19 to TRBJ2-1; tentative D gene TRBD1, with 5 bases matching. The bases read TGTGCCAGTAGTACCTCAGGGTATCCGGTCCCCTACAATGAGCAGTTCTTC. This is translated as CASSTSGYPVPYNEQFF.